This T cell receptor (beta chain) was retrieved from a study of cytotoxic CD8 clonotypes in ibrutinib-treated CLL. On the study more broadly: With a range of 6 to 36, the median treatment time before response samples were taken was around 12 months. Samples showed on average around 230,000 productive templates and 90,000 or so productive rearrangements.

Data came from immunoSEQ multiplex PCR; TCRdb stores just in-frame clones and leaves some out. There are 130,000 to 150,000 clones in the sample; under 95% occur only once, and 9.5% to 14% lies in the top ten. Per germline, CDR1 LNHDA and CDR2 SQIVND (reference sequence). The V gene end was trimmed by 3 bases and the J gene end by 2 bases; junction bases not matched to a gene: 0. The CDR3 totals 14 residues. To note about this clone: What it recognizes is unknown.

Study-wide results and caveats: Baseline values of clonality outstripped age-matched healthy donors and followed circulating CD8+ T-cell counts. Public clonotypes were rare and shrank or held steady on treatment.

This specimen consisted of PBMCs, obtained after 12 months of ibrutinib treatment. This TCR derives from a human donor with chronic lymphocytic leukemia. The chain carries TRBV19 and TRBJ1-5; TRBD1 matches at 8 bases. Here the CDR3 reads CASSMGQGNQPQHF. The DNA for the CDR3 is TGTGCCAGTAGTATGGGACAGGGCAATCAGCCCCAGCATTTT.